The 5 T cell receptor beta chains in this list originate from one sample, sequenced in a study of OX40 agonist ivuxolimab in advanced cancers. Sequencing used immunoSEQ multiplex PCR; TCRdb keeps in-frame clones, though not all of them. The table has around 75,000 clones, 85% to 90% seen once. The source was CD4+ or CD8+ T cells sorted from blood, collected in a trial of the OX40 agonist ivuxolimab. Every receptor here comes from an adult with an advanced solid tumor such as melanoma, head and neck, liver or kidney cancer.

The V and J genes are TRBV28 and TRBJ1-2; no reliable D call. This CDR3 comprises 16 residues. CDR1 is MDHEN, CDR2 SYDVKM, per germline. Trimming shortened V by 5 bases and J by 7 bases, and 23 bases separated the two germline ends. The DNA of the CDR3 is TGTGCCAGCAGTCCCCTCGCGTCTCCCCGGCACCTTGGCTACACCTTC. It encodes CASSPLASPRHLGYTF.

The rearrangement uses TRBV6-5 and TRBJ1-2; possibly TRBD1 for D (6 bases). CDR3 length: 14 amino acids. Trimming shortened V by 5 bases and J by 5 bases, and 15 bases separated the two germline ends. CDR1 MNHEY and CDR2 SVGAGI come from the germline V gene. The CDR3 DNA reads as TGTGCCAGCAGTCGGGACACCAGGCTGTATGGCTACACCTTC. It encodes CASSRDTRLYGYTF.

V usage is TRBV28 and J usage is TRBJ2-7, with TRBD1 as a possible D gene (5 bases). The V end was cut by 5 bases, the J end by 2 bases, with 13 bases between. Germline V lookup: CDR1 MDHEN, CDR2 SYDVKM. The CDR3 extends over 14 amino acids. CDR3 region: CASSGGDRTYEQYF. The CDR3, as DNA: TGTGCCAGCAGTGGTGGAGACAGAACCTACGAGCAGTACTTC.

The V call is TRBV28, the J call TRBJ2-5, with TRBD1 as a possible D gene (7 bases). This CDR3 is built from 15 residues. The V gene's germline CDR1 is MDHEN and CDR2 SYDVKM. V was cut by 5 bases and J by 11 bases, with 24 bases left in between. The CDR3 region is CASSPNREGGGEQYF. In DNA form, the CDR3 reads TGTGCCAGCAGTCCTAACAGGGAAGGGGGCGGGGAGCAGTACTTC.

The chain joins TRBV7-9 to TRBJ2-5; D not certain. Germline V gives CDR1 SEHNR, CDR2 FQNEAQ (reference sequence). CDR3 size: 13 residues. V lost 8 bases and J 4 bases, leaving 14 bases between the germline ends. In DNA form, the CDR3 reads TGTGCCAGCTCCTGGGTGCTCCCAGAGACCCAGTACTTC. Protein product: CASSWVLPETQYF.